Listed here are 17 T cell receptor beta chains from one sample, sequenced in a study of PD-L1 blockade in urothelial cancer (dated by TCRdb to 2017 to 2019). The library was generated by the immunoSEQ multiplex PCR assay. Imported from immuneACCESS, the table was reduced by TCRdb to in-frame sequences with V and J called. These copies leave out some clones; in studies compared against another copy, an unresolved V gene accounts for under half, and the cause of the remainder is not known. The sample table records roughly 48,000 clones; over 70% of these occur just once. The ten largest account for 5.8% of the sample. This specimen was PBMCs, taken around atezolizumab (anti-PD-L1) treatment. These receptors all stem from a man aged 35 to 55 with urothelial cancer.

The chain joins TRBV7-8 to TRBJ1-5; a possible D gene is TRBD1 (6 bases). This CDR3 contains 13 residues. Per germline, CDR1 SGHVS and CDR2 FQNEAQ. V gave up 5 bases and J gave up 4 bases, with 9 bases separating them. The DNA for the CDR3 is TGTGCCAGCAGCACGGACAGAAATCAGCCCCAGCATTTT. This encodes CASSTDRNQPQHF.

The V and J genes are TRBV9 and TRBJ2-1; 11 bases align to TRBD2. Trimming at V came to 0 bases and at J to 5 bases, leaving 10 bases not matched to a gene. CDR3 size: 18 residues. The germline V gene has CDR1 SGDLS and CDR2 YYNGEE. The CDR3 loop reads CASSVALAGAGGHNEQFF. In DNA, the CDR3 is TGTGCCAGCAGCGTAGCACTAGCGGGAGCCGGGGGACACAATGAGCAGTTCTTC. The variable domain in full, completed from reference TRBV9 and TRBJ2-1, reads DSGVTQTPKHLITATGQRVTLRCSPRSGDLSVYWYQQSLDQGLQFLIQYYNGEERAKGNILERFSAQQFPDLHSELNLSSLELGDSALYFCASSVALAGAGGHNEQFFGPGTRLTVL.

The V and J genes are TRBV28 and TRBJ1-2, with a possible D match to TRBD1 (5 bases). The germline V and J ends were trimmed by 5 bases and 7 bases, with 11 bases remaining between them. Germline V gives CDR1 MDHEN, CDR2 SYDVKM. The CDR3 runs 12 residues. The CDR3 DNA is TGTGCCAGCAGTCCCTCGACAGCTGGCTACACCTTC. It encodes CASSPSTAGYTF.

This clone was picked up a small number of times. The rearrangement uses TRBV11-3 and TRBJ2-1; tentatively, D is TRBD2 (6 bases). V was pared by 0 bases and J by 1 base, with 10 bases between. Germline CDR1 and CDR2: SGHNT and YENEEA. The CDR3 contains 16 residues. The CDR3 spells CASSLDREPSYNEQFF. The DNA of the CDR3 is TGTGCCAGCAGCTTAGACCGGGAGCCATCCTACAATGAGCAGTTCTTC.

This clone was counted a single time. This chain links TRBV5-4 with TRBJ2-5; possibly TRBD2 for D (6 bases). The germline V gene encodes CDR1 SGHNT and CDR2 YYREEE (reference sequence). The CDR3 runs to 14 residues. Trimming took off 4 bases at V and 5 bases at J, with 15 bases between the two ends. CDR3 region: CASSRELWAETQYF. DNA of the CDR3: TGTGCCAGCAGCCGGGAGCTGTGGGCGGAGACCCAGTACTTC.

There are a few counts of this clone. The genes are TRBV19 and TRBJ2-7; TRBD1 might be the D (5 bases). The CDR3 runs to 13 residues. V lost 10 bases to trimming and J lost 0 bases, with 13 bases between them. CDR1 and CDR2 (germline): LNHDA, SQIVND (reference sequence). CDR3 protein: CATSDSLSYEQYF. In DNA form, the CDR3 reads TGTGCCACCAGCGACAGCCTCTCCTACGAGCAGTACTTC. The complete variable domain, with remaining parts taken from reference TRBV19 and TRBJ2-7, reads DGGITQSPKYLFRKEGQNVTLSCEQNLNHDAMYWYRQDPGQGLRLIYYSQIVNDFQKGDIAEGYSVSREKKESFPLTVTSAQKNPTAFYLCATSDSLSYEQYFGPGTRLTVT.

In DNA form, the CDR3 reads TGTGCCAGTAGTACCCGCTACTACAATGAGCAGTTCTTC. Its translation is CASSTRYYNEQFF. This chain uses TRBV19 with TRBJ2-1, with D uncertain. Trimming took 4 bases from V and 3 from J, leaving 7 bases between them. CDR1 and CDR2 from the germline V gene are LNHDA and SQIVND (reference sequence). This CDR3 has 13 amino acids.

The chain uses TRBV28 and TRBJ1-5; TRBD1 agrees at 7 bases. Looked up from germline, CDR1 is MDHEN and CDR2 is SYDVKM. This CDR3 has 13 amino acids. V lost 8 bases to trimming and J lost 5 bases; unmatched junction nucleotides: 6. The CDR3 region has the DNA TGTGCCAGCGCGGGACAGCTGGATCAGCCCCAGCATTTT. The encoded protein is CASAGQLDQPQHF.

This sequence joins TRBV7-2 and TRBJ2-3; TRBD1 agrees at 9 bases. CDR1 is SGHTA, CDR2 FQGNSA, per germline. The CDR3 consists of 16 residues. V lost 5 bases and J lost 3; bases outside the gene matches: 9. The CDR3 loop is CASSPRDRVGTDTQYF. The CDR3 DNA sequence: TGTGCCAGCAGCCCCCGGGACAGGGTTGGGACAGATACGCAGTATTTT.

V and J are TRBV5-5 and TRBJ1-5, with 9 bases matching TRBD1. CDR1 is SGHKS, CDR2 YYEKEE, per germline (reference sequence). CDR3 length equals 16 residues. Germline trimming cut 1 base from V and 6 bases from J; bases unmatched to any gene: 8. CDR3: CASSLSSGQGGQPQHF. CDR3 DNA sequence: TGTGCCAGCAGCTTGAGTTCGGGACAGGGCGGTCAGCCCCAGCATTTT.

V is TRBV6-1 and J is TRBJ1-1; possibly TRBD1 for D (6 bases). V shed 5 bases and J shed 7 bases, with 14 bases lying between them. Germline V CDR1 and CDR2: MNHNS, SASEGT. CDR3 length: 13 amino acids. For the CDR3, the DNA is TGTGCCAGCAGTAAGTCAGGGGTTAGTGAAGCTTTCTTT. Amino acids: CASSKSGVSEAFF.

V usage is TRBV19 and J usage is TRBJ1-2; possibly TRBD1 for D (5 bases). Germline V CDR1 and CDR2: LNHDA, SQIVND (reference sequence). CDR3 length: 11 residues. V was shortened by 5 bases and J by 8 bases, with 9 bases between the two germline ends. The CDR3 coding sequence is TGTGCCAGTAGTTGGACATACGGCTACACCTTC. It encodes CASSWTYGYTF.

This chain joins TRBV6-1 and TRBJ1-1; no firm D call. The CDR3 has 12 amino acids. CDR1 MNHNS and CDR2 SASEGT come from the germline V gene. Trimming cost V 10 bases and J 5 bases, with 14 bases left between them. CDR3 protein: CATDFQQTEAFF. Here the CDR3 DNA reads TGTGCCACGGACTTTCAACAGACTGAAGCTTTCTTT.

The rearrangement uses TRBV5-5 and TRBJ2-5; D gene unclear. Between the trimmed V and J ends, which lost 2 bases and 1 base, there was a span of 6 bases. Germline CDR1 reads SGHKS; CDR2 reads YYEKEE (reference sequence). There are 13 residues in the CDR3. CDR3 bases: TGTGCCAGCAGCTTTGAGAGCCAAGAGACCCAGTACTTC. Amino acids: CASSFESQETQYF.

The J gene is TRBJ1-5, the V gene TRBV6-5; D is unclear. The CDR3 is 14 residues long. Trimming took off 6 bases at V and 7 bases at J, with 16 bases between the two ends. Germline V lookup: CDR1 MNHEY, CDR2 SVGAGI. CDR3: CASRRTGSPQPQHF. CDR3 nucleotide sequence: TGTGCCAGCAGGAGGACGGGAAGTCCCCAGCCCCAGCATTTT.

The chain joins TRBV11-2 to TRBJ1-1; a weak D match, TRBD1 (5 bases). CDR1 SGHAT and CDR2 FQNNGV come from the germline V gene. The CDR3 is 14 residues long. V dropped 5 bases and J dropped 0 bases, with 10 bases sitting between them. The CDR3 is CASSRWGLNTEAFF. DNA for the CDR3: TGTGCCAGCAGCCGATGGGGCTTGAACACTGAAGCTTTCTTT.

The chain employs TRBV29-1 and TRBJ2-2; D is possibly TRBD1 (6 bases). Germline lookup yields CDR1 SQVTM and CDR2 ANQGSEA. This CDR3 comprises 14 residues. Trimming cost V 4 bases and J 1 base, with 10 bases left between them. CDR3: CSVGSQGNTGELFF. In nucleotides, the CDR3 is TGCAGCGTTGGGTCACAGGGGAACACCGGGGAGCTGTTTTTT.